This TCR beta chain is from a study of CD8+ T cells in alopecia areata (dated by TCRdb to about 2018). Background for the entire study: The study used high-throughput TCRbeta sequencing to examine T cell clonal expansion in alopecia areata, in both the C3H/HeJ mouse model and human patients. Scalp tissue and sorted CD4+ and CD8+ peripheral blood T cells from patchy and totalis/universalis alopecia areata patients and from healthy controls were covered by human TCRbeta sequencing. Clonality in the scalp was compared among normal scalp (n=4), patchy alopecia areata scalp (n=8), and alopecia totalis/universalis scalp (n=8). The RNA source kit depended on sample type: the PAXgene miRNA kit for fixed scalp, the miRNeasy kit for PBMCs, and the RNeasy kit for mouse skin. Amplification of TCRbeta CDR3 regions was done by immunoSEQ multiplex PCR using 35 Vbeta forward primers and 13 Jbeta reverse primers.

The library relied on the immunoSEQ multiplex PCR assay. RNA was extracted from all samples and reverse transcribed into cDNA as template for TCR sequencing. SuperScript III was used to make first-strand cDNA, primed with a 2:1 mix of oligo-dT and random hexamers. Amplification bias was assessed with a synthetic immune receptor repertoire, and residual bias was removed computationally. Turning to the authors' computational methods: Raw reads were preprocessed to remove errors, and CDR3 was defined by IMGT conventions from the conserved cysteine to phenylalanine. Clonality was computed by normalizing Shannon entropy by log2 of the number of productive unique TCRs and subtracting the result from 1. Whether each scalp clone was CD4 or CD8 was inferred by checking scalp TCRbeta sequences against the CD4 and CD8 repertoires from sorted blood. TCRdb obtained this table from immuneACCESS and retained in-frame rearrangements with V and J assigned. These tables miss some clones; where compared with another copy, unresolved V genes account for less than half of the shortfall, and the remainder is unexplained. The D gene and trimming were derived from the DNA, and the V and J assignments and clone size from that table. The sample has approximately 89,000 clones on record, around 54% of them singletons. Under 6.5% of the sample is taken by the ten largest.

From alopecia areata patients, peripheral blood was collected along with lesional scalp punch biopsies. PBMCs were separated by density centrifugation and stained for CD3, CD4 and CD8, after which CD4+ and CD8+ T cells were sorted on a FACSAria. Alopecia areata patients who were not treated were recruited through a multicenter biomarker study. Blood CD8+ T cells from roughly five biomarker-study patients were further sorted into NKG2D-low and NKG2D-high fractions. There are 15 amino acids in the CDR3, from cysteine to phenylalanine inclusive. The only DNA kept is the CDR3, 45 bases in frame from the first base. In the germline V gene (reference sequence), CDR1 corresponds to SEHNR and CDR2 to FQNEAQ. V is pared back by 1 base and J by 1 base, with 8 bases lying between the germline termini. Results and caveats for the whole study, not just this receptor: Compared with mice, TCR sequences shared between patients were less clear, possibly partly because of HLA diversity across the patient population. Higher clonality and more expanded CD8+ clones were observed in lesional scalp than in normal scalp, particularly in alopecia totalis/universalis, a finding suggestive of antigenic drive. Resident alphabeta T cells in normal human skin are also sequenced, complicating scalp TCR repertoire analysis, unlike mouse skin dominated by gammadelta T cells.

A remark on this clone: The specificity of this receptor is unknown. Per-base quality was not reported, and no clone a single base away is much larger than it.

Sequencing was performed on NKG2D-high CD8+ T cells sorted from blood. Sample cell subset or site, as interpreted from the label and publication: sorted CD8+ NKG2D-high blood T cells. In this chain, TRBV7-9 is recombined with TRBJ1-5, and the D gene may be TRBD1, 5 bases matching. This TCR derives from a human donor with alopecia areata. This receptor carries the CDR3 CASSLGGESNQPQHF. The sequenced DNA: TGTGCCAGCAGCTTAGGAGGGGAAAGCAATCAGCCCCAGCATTTT. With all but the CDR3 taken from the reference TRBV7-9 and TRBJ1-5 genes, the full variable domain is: DTGVSQNPRHKITKRGQNVTFRCDPISEHNRLYWYRQTLGQGPEFLTYFQNEAQLEKSRLLSDRFSAERPKGSFSTLEIQRTEQGDSAMYLCASSLGGESNQPQHFGDGTRLSIL.